The present entry profiles one T cell receptor (beta chain) with its context. Its antigen remains unknown. This table comes from immunoSEQ multiplex PCR, and its TCRdb copy is limited to in-frame clones, with some not included. The sample includes approximately 70,000 clones, 80% seen only once; the top ten take around an eighth. This sample is drawn from a study of T cell responses to AZD1222 COVID-19 vaccine. Study-wide results and caveats: Donors in the cohort were predominantly white British and more often female, and clonal diversity was possibly underestimated.

CDR3 length equals 13 residues. Germline V gene data show CDR1 as SGDLS and CDR2 as YYNGEE. V shed 0 bases and J shed 4 bases, with 5 bases lying between them. The sequencing here drew on peripheral blood, taken 28 days after the second AZD1222 dose. The sequence was collected from an adult who received the AZD1222 COVID-19 vaccine. V is TRBV9 and J is TRBJ2-1; D is unresolved. The CDR3 here is CASSVGHYNEQFF. The CDR3 coding sequence is TGTGCCAGCAGCGTAGGACATTACAATGAGCAGTTCTTC.